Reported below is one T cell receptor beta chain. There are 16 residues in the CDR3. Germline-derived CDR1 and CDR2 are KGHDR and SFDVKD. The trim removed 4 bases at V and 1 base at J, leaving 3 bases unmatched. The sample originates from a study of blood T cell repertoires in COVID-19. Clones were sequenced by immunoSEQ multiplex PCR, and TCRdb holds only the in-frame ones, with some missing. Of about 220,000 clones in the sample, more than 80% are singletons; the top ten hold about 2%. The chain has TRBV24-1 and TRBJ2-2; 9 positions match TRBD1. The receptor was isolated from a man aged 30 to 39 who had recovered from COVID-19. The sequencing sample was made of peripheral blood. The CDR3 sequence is CATSDPGQGNTGELFF. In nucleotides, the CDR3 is TGTGCCACCAGTGACCCGGGACAGGGGAACACCGGGGAGCTGTTTTTT.